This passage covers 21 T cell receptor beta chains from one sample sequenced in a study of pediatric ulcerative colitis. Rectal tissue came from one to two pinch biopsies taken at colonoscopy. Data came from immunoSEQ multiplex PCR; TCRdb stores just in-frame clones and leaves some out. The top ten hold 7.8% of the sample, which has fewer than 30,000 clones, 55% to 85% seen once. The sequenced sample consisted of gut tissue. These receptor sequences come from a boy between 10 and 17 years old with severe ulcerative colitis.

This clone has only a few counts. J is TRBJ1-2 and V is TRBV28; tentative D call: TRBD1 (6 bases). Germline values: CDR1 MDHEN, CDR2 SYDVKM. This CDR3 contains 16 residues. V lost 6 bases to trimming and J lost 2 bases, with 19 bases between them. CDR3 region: CASSPRTGGPNYGYTF. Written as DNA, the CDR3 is TGTGCCAGCAGCCCTCGAACTGGGGGGCCCAACTATGGCTACACCTTC.

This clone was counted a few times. In DNA form, the CDR3 reads TGTGCCAGCAGCGTAGGAAAGGCGGGTGGTACTTACAATGAGCAGTTCTTC. It codes for CASSVGKAGGTYNEQFF. V gene TRBV9 combines with J gene TRBJ2-1; D is possibly TRBD2 (5 bases). This CDR3 has 17 residues. The V and J ends lost 0 bases and 4 bases respectively, with 17 bases between them. Germline assignment: CDR1 SGDLS and CDR2 YYNGEE.

The CDR3 here is CAWRESWYEQYF. The CDR3 nucleotides are TGTGCCTGGAGGGAGAGCTGGTACGAGCAGTACTTC. J is TRBJ2-7 and V is TRBV30; D not certain. This CDR3 has 12 amino acids. Trimming left V 3 bases short and J 4 bases short, with 10 bases between. Germline V gene lookup returns CDR1 GTSNPN and CDR2 SVGIG (reference sequence).

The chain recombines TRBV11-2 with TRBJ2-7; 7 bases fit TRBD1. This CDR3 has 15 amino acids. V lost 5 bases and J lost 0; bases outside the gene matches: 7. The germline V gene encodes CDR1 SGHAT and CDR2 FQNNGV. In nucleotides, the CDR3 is TGTGCCAGCAGCCCGGGACAGACTAACTCCTACGAGCAGTACTTC. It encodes CASSPGQTNSYEQYF.

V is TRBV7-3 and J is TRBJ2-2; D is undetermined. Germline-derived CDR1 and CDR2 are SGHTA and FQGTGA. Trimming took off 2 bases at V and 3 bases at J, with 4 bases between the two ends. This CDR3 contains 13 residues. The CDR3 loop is CASSLAYTGELFF. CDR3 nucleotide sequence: TGTGCCAGCAGCTTAGCATACACCGGGGAGCTGTTTTTT.

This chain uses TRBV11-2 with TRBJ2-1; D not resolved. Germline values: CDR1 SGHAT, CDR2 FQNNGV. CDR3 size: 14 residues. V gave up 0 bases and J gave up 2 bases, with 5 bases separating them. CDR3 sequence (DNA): TGTGCCAGCAGCTTAGATCTAGCCTACAATGAGCAGTTCTTC. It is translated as CASSLDLAYNEQFF.

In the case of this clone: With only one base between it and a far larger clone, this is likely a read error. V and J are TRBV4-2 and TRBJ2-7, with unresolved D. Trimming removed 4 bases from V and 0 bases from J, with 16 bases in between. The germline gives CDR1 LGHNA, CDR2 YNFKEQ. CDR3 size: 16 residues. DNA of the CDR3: TGTGCCAGCAGCCCCTCAGATAAGCTGAACTCCTACGAGCAGTACTTC. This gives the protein CASSPSDKLNSYEQYF.

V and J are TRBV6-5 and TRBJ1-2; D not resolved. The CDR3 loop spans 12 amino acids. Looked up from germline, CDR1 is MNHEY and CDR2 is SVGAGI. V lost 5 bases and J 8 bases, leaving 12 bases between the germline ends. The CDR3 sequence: CASSAQVGGYTF. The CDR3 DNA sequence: TGTGCCAGCAGTGCCCAAGTTGGAGGCTACACCTTC.

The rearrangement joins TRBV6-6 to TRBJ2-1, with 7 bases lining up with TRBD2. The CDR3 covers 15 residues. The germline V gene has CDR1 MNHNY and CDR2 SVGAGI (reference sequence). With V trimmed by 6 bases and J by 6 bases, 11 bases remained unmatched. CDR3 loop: CASSLRPGTTNEQFF. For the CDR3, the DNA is TGTGCCAGCAGCCTACGACCCGGGACTACCAATGAGCAGTTCTTC.

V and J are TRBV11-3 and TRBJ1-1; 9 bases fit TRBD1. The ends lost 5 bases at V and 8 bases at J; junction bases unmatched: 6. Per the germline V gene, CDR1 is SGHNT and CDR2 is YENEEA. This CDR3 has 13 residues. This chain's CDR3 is CASSPGQGGEAFF. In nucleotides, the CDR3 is TGTGCCAGCAGCCCGGGACAGGGAGGCGAAGCTTTCTTT.

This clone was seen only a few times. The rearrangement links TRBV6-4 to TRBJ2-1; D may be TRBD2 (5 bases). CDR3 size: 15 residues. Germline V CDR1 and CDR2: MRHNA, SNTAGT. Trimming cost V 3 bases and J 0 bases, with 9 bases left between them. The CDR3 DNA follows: TGTGCCAGCAGTGAAGCGGAGAGCTCCTACAATGAGCAGTTCTTC. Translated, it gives CASSEAESSYNEQFF.

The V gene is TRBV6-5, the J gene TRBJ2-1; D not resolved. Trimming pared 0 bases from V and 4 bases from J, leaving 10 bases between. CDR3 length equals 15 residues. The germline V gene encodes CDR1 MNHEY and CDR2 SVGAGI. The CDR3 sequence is CASSYSARWYNEQFF. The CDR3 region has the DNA TGTGCCAGCAGTTACTCCGCGAGATGGTACAATGAGCAGTTCTTC.

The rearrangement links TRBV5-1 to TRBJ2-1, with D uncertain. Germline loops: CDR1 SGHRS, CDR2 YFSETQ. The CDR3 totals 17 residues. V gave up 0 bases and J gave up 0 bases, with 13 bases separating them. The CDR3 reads CASSLGGFMSSYNEQFF. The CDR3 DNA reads TGCGCCAGCAGCTTGGGGGGTTTTATGAGCTCCTACAATGAGCAGTTCTTC.

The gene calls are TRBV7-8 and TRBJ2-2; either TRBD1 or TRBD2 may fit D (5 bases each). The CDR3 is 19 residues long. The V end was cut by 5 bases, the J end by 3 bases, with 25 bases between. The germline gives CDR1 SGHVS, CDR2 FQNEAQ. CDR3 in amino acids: CASSLTGRTVRQDTGELFF. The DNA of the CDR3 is TGTGCCAGCAGCCTAACGGGACGCACCGTCAGGCAGGACACCGGGGAGCTGTTTTTT.

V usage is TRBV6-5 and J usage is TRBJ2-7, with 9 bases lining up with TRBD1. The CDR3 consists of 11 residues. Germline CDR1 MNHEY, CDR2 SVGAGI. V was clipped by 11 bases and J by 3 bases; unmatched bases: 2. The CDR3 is CAAGQGYEQYF. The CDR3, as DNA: TGTGCCGCGGGACAGGGCTACGAGCAGTACTTC.

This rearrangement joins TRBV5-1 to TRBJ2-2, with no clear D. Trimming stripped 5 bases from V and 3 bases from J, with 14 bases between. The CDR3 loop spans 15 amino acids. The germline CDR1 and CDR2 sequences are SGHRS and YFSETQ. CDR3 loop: CASRLSLVDTGELFF. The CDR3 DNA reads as TGCGCCAGCAGGCTGAGCCTAGTCGACACCGGGGAGCTGTTTTTT. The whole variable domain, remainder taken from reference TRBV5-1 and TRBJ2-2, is KAGVTQTPRYLIKTRGQQVTLSCSPISGHRSVSWYQQTPGQGLQFLFEYFSETQRNKGNFPGRFSGRQFSNSRSEMNVSTLELGDSALYLCASRLSLVDTGELFFGEGSRLTVL.

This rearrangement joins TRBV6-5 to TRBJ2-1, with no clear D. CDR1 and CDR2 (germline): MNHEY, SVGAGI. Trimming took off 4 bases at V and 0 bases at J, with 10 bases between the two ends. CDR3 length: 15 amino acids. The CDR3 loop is CASSSIVSSYNEQFF. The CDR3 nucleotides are TGTGCCAGCAGTTCCATAGTAAGCTCCTACAATGAGCAGTTCTTC.

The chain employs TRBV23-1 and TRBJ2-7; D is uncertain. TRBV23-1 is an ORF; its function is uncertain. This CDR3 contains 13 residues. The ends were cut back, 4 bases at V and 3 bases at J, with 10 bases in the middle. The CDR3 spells CASSPPADYEQYF. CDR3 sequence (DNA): TGCGCCAGCAGTCCCCCGGCTGACTACGAGCAGTACTTC.

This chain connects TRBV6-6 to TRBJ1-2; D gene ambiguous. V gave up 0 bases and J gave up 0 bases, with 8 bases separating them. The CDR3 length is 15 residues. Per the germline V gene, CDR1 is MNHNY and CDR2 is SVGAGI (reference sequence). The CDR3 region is CASSYSATSNYGYTF. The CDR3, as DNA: TGTGCCAGCAGTTACTCGGCCACCTCTAACTATGGCTACACCTTC.

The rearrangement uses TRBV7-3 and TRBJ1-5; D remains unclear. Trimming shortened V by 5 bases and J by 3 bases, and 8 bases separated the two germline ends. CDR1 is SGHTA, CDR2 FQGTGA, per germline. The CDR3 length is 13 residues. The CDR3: CASSVDVNQPQHF. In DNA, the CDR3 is TGTGCCAGCAGCGTGGACGTCAATCAGCCCCAGCATTTT.

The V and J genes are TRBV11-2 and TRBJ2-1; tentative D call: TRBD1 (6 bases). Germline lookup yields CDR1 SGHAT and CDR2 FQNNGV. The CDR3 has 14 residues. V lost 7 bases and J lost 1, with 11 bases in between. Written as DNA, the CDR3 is TGTGCCAGCAAGGGACAAACATCCTACAATGAGCAGTTCTTC. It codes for CASKGQTSYNEQFF.